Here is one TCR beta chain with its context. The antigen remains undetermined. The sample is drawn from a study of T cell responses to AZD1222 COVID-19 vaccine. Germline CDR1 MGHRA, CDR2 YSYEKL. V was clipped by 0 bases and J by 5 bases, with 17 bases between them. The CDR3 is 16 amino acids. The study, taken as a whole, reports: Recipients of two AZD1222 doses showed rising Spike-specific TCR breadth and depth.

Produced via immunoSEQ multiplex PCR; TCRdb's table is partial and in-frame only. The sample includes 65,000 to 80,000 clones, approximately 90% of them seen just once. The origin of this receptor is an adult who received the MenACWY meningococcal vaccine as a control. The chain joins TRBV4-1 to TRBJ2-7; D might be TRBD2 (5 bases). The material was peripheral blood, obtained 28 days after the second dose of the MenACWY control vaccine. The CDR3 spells CASSQDAGGRRDEQYF. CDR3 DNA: TGCGCCAGCAGCCAAGATGCGGGCGGGCGAAGGGACGAGCAGTACTTC.